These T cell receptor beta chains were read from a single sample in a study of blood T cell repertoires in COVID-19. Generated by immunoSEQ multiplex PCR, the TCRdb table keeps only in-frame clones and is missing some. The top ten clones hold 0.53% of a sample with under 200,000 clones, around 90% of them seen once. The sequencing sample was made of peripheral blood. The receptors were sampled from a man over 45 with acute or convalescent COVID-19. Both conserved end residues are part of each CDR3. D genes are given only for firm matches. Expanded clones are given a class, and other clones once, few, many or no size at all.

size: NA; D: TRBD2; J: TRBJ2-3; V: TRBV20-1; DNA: TGCAGTGCTAGTAGCACGACTAGCGGGGGTGGAGATACGCAGTATTTT; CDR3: CSASSTTSGGGDTQYF
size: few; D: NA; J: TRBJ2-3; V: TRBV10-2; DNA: TGCGCCAGCAGTGAAAGGACAGGGACTATCTATCGGGATACGCAGTATTTT; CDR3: CASSERTGTIYRDTQYF
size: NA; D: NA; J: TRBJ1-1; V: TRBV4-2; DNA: TGTGCCAGCAGCCCCCCGGGGGGTGCTGACACTGAAGCTTTCTTT; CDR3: CASSPPGGADTEAFF
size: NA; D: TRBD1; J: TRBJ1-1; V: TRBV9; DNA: TGTGCCAGCAGCGGACAGGGGATGATTGGCACTGAAGCTTTCTTT; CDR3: CASSGQGMIGTEAFF
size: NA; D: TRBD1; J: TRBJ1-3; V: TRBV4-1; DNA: TGCGCCAGCAGCCAGACAGGGAGCTCTGGAAACACCATATATTTT; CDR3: CASSQTGSSGNTIYF
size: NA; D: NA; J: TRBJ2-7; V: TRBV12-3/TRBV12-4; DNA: TGTGCCAGCAGTTTCCAGGCTACCTACGAGCAGTACTTC; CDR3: CASSFQATYEQYF
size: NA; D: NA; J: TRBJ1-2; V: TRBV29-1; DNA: TGCAGCGTTGGGGCAGCGGCGGGGGGCTACACCTTC; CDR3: CSVGAAAGGYTF
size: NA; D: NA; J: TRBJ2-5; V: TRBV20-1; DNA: TGCAGTGCGGTGAGGGTGGAGACCCAGTACTTC; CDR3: CSAVRVETQYF
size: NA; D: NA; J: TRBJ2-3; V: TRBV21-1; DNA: TGTGCCAGCAGCAAACAGTGGCAGGGGGCCCACACAGATACGCAGTATTTT; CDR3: CASSKQWQGAHTDTQYF
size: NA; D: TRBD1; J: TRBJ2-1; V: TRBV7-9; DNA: TGTGCCAGCAGCCCTTCGGGACAGAACAATGAGCAGTTCTTC; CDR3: CASSPSGQNNEQFF
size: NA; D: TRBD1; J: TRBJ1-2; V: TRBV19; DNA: TGTGCCAGTAGTAAAATAGACAGGGGCCATGGCTACACCTTC; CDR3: CASSKIDRGHGYTF
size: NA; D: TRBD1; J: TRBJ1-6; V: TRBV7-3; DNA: TGTGCCAGCAGCTCACAGGGGAATAATTCACCCCTCCACTTT; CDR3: CASSSQGNNSPLHF
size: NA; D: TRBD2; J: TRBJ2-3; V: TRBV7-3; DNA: TGTGCCAGCAGCTTAACCCCTAGCGGGAACACAGATACGCAGTATTTT; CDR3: CASSLTPSGNTDTQYF
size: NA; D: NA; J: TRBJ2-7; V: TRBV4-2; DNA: TGTGCCAGCAGCCAAGATGACACTTACGAGCAGTACTTC; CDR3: CASSQDDTYEQYF
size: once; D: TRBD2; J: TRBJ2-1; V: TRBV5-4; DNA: TGTGCCAGCAGCTTGGTCGCGGGGGTTGAGCAGTTCTTC; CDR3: CASSLVAGVEQFF
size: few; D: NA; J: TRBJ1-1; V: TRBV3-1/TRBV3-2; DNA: TGTGCCAGCAGCCAAAGAGGAGGGGAAGCTTTCTTT; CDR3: CASSQRGGEAFF
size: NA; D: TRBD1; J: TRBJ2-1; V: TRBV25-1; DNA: TGTGCCAGCAGTCCGACCTCAGGGGGTTACAATGAGCAGTTCTTC; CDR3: CASSPTSGGYNEQFF
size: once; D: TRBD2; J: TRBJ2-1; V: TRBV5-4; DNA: TGTGCCAGCAGGTTAGCGGGAGAAATGATGGATGAGCAGTTCTTC; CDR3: CASRLAGEMMDEQFF
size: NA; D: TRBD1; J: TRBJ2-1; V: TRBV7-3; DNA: TGTGCCAGCAGCCCAGACAGGGGTCCTTACAATGAGCAGTTCTTC; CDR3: CASSPDRGPYNEQFF
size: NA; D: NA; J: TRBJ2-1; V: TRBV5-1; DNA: TGCGCCAGCAGCGAGGTACTAGGACTCAATGAGCAGTTCTTC; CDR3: CASSEVLGLNEQFF
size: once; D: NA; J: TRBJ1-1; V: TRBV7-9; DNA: TGTGCCAGCATCGGGGTTCAGAACACTGAAGCTTTCTTT; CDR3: CASIGVQNTEAFF
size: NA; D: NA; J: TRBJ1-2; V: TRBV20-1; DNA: TGCAGTGTTGCGGGCGGCTATGGCTACACCTTC; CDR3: CSVAGGYGYTF
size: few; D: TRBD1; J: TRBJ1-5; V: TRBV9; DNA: TGTGCCAGCAGCCCGACAGGGGTTAGCAATCAGCCCCAGCATTTT; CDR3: CASSPTGVSNQPQHF
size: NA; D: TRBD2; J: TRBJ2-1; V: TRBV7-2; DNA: TGTGCCAGCAGCTCCCGGGGACTAGCGGGAGTAGGGAGAGAGCAGTTCTTC; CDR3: CASSSRGLAGVGREQFF
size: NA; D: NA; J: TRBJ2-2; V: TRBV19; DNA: TGTGCCAGTAGTATCTCTCTTTCCAGGTCGACCGGGGAGCTGTTTTTT; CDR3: CASSISLSRSTGELFF
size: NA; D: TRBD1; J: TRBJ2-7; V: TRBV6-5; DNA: TGTGCCAGCAGTTACTCGAGGCAGGGGGCATACGAGCAGTACTTC; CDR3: CASSYSRQGAYEQYF
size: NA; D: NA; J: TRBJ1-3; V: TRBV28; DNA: TGTGCCAGCAGTTTAGCGCAGGCTAGAAACACCATATATTTT; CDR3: CASSLAQARNTIYF
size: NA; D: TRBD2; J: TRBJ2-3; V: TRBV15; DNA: TGTGCCACCAGCAGAGAGGAGGCGAATCTAGCGGGGGGGCCAAATACGCAGTATTTT; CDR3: CATSREEANLAGGPNTQYF
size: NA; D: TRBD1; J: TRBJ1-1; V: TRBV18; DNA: TGTGCCAGCTCGAGTGGACAGGACACTGAAGCTTTCTTT; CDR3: CASSSGQDTEAFF
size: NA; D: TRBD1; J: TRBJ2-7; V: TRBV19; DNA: TGTGCCACCACCTCGGGACAGGGACACTACGAGCAGTACTTC; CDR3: CATTSGQGHYEQYF
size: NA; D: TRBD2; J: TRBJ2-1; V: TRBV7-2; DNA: TGTGCCAGCAGCCAGGGACTAGCGGGAATCTACAATGAGCAGTTCTTC; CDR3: CASSQGLAGIYNEQFF
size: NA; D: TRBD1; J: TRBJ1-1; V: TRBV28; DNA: TGTGCCAGCAGACGAACAGGGGGCAGGAACACTGAAGCTTTCTTT; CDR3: CASRRTGGRNTEAFF
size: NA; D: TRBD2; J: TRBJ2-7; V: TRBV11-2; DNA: TGTGCCAGCAGCTTTGGACTAGCCTACGAGCAGTACTTC; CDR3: CASSFGLAYEQYF
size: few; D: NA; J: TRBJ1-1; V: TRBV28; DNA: TGTGCCAGCAGTTTAGGGGGGGATACTGAAGCTTTCTTT; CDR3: CASSLGGDTEAFF
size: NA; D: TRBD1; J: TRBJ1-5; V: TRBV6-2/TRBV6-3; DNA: TGTGCCAGCAGTTACTCGGACAGGGGTCTAAATCAGCCCCAGCATTTT; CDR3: CASSYSDRGLNQPQHF
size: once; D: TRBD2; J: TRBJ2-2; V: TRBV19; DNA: TGTGCCAGTAGTATTCCGCGGGGGACCAACACCGGGGAGCTGTTTTTT; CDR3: CASSIPRGTNTGELFF
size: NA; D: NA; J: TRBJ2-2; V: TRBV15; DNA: TGTGCCACCAGCAGTATTGGAGGCTCGAACACCGGGGAGCTGTTTTTT; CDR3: CATSSIGGSNTGELFF
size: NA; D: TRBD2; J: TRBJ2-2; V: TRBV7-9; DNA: TGTGCCAGCAGCTTACCCCGAGGTAGCGGGAGGAGAGGCACCGGGGAGCTGTTTTTT; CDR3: CASSLPRGSGRRGTGELFF
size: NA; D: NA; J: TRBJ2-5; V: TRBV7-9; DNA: TGTGCCAGCAGCTCTTGGGCAGGACAAGAGACCCAGTACTTC; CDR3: CASSSWAGQETQYF
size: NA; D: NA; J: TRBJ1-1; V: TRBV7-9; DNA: TGTGCCAGCAGCTTTTACGAGGGTACTGAAGCTTTCTTT; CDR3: CASSFYEGTEAFF
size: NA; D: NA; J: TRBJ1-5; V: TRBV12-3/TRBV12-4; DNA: TGTGCCAGCGCTGTGGGAGCTAATCAGCCCCAGCATTTT; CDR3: CASAVGANQPQHF
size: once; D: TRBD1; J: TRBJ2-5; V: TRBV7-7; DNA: TGTGCTAGCAGCTTAAGACAGGGTGGGGAGACCCAGTACTTC; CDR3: CASSLRQGGETQYF
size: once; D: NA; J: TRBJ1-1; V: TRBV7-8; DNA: TGTGCCAGCAGCGCGGAAGGGGGAGTGAACACTGAAGCTTTCTTT; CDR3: CASSAEGGVNTEAFF
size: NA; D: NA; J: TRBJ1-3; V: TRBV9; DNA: TGTGCCAGCAGCGTCGGGGTTTTCGGAAACACCATATATTTT; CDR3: CASSVGVFGNTIYF
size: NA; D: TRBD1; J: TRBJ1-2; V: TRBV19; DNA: TGTGCCAGTCTAAAGACCACAGGGGGCGGTTTTGGCTACACCTTC; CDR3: CASLKTTGGGFGYTF
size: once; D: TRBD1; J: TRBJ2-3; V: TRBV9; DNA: TGTGCCAGCAGCGCGCGACAGGGGGAGTCCACAGATACGCAGTATTTT; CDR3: CASSARQGESTDTQYF
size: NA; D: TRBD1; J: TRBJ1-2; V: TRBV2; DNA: TGTGCCAGCATGGGACAGGGGACCTATGGCTACACCTTC; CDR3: CASMGQGTYGYTF
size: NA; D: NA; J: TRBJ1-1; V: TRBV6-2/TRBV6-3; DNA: TGTGCCAGCAGTTACGAGGCGGCGAACACTGAAGCTTTCTTT; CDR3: CASSYEAANTEAFF
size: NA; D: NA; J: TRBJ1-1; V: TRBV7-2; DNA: TGTGCCAGCAGCCCACGACAGGATGAAGCTTTCTTT; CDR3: CASSPRQDEAFF